These 9 T cell receptor beta chains originate from one sample sequenced in a study of CD8+ T cells in alopecia areata (dated by TCRdb to the late 2010s). The method was the immunoSEQ multiplex PCR assay. To provide template for TCR sequencing, every sample had RNA extracted and reverse transcribed into cDNA. Entries here come from immuneACCESS through TCRdb and include only in-frame sequences with V and J called. Some clones fail to appear in such tables; in the studies checked, an unresolved V gene covers under half of the shortfall, and the cause of the remainder is unknown. A total of about 190,000 clones appear in this sample, 60% to 70% of them only once. Less than 0.8% of the sample goes to the ten largest clones. This specimen's time point label, per the study, means: around 28 days on oral tofacitinib. In the paper's terms, the treatment or condition label means: oral pan-JAK inhibitor, 5-10 mg twice daily.

Here the sequenced sample was CD4+ T cells sorted from blood, taken at week 4, from a patient treated with tofacitinib. All receptors come from a human donor with alopecia areata.

The chain employs TRBV6-5 and TRBJ1-2, with D unclear. V gave up 6 bases and J gave up 12 bases, with 17 bases separating them. The CDR3 consists of 12 residues. The V gene's germline CDR1 is MNHEY and CDR2 SVGAGI. The CDR3 loop is CASSSARKINTF. In DNA, the CDR3 is TGTGCCAGCAGCTCAGCGAGAAAGATTAACACCTTC.

This chain joins TRBV29-1 and TRBJ2-1; tentative D call: TRBD2 (5 bases). This CDR3 contains 13 residues. Germline V lookup: CDR1 SQVTM, CDR2 ANQGSEA. V was trimmed by 7 bases and J by 9 bases, leaving 19 bases between them. The CDR3 region has the DNA TGCAGCGGCCGCACTAGATTTGGCATTGAGCAGTTCTTC. Translated: CSGRTRFGIEQFF.

The chain is built from TRBV5-6 and TRBJ2-7, with 10 bases lining up with TRBD2. Germline loops: CDR1 SGHDT, CDR2 YYEEEE. V shed 0 bases and J 0 bases; nucleotides not matched to a gene: 3. The CDR3 has 16 amino acids. The CDR3: CASSLGGLATSYEQYF. The CDR3 nucleotides are TGTGCCAGCAGCTTGGGGGGACTAGCGACCTCCTACGAGCAGTACTTC.

V and J are TRBV2 and TRBJ2-5, with D possibly TRBD1 on 6 matching bases. V was shortened by 8 bases and J by 2 bases, with 12 bases between the two germline ends. Per germline, CDR1 SNHLY and CDR2 FYNNEI. CDR3 length: 13 amino acids. The CDR3 bases are TGTGCCAGCGCTGGACAGACTCAAGAGACCCAGTACTTC. Amino acid sequence: CASAGQTQETQYF.

The chain couples TRBV5-1 to TRBJ2-5; D remains ambiguous. V was pared by 4 bases and J by 0 bases, with 10 bases between. CDR3 length equals 14 residues. CDR1 SGHRS and CDR2 YFSETQ come from the germline V gene. CDR3 in DNA: TGCGCCAGCAGCGCCGGACGGAACCAAGAGACCCAGTACTTC. It codes for CASSAGRNQETQYF. The complete variable domain, with remaining parts taken from reference TRBV5-1 and TRBJ2-5, reads KAGVTQTPRYLIKTRGQQVTLSCSPISGHRSVSWYQQTPGQGLQFLFEYFSETQRNKGNFPGRFSGRQFSNSRSEMNVSTLELGDSALYLCASSAGRNQETQYFGPGTRLLVL.

This clone was found a few times. The chain joins TRBV28 to TRBJ2-7, with D possibly matching TRBD2 (5 bases). Germline CDR1 MDHEN, CDR2 SYDVKM. The CDR3 loop spans 12 amino acids. V was pared by 10 bases and J by 3 bases, with 13 bases between. The CDR3 spells CAISRSGYEQYF. The CDR3 coding sequence is TGTGCCATCTCACGGAGCGGCTACGAGCAGTACTTC.

A single count supports this clone. The V gene is TRBV5-1, the J gene TRBJ2-4, with D possibly being TRBD2 (6 bases). The CDR3 spans 16 residues. Deletions cut 1 base from V and 1 base from J, with 12 bases between. The germline CDR1 and CDR2 sequences are SGHRS and YFSETQ. CDR3 nucleotide sequence: TGCGCCAGCAGCTTGCGGGGGACGCCGGCCAAAAACATTCAGTACTTC. Amino acid sequence: CASSLRGTPAKNIQYF.

The gene calls are TRBV10-3 and TRBJ2-5, with 8 bases fitting TRBD2. J was trimmed by 5 bases and V by 8 bases; bases with no gene match: 10. The CDR3 spans 14 residues. The germline gives CDR1 ENHRY, CDR2 SYGVKD. In DNA form, the CDR3 reads TGTGCCATCCGTAACGGGAGGGCTTTTGAGACCCAGTACTTC. It specifies CAIRNGRAFETQYF.

In nucleotides, the CDR3 is TGTGCCAGCAGTACCTGGACTAGCGCTCGGGAGACCCAGTACTTC. It specifies CASSTWTSARETQYF. J is TRBJ2-5 and V is TRBV27; 9 bases are a match to TRBD2. Germline V gene lookup returns CDR1 MNHEY and CDR2 SMNVEV (reference sequence). V was pared by 5 bases and J by 5 bases, with 9 bases of the junction left unmatched. This CDR3 comprises 15 residues.